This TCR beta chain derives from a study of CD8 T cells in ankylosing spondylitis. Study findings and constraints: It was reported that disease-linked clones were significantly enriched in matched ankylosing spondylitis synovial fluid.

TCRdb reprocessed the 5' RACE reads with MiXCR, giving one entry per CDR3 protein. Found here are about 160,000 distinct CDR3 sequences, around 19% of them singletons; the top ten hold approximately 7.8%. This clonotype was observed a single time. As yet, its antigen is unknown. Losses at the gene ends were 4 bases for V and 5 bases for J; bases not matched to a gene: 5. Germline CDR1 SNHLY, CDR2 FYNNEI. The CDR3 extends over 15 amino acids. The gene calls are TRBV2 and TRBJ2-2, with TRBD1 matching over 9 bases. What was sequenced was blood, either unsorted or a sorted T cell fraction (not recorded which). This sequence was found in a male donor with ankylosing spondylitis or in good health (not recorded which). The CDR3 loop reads CASSGTGARTGELFF. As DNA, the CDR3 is TGTGCCAGCAGTGGGACAGGGGCGAGGACCGGGGAGCTGTTTTTT.